Described below is a single T cell receptor beta chain sequence and its context. Only in-frame clones appear in the TCRdb table, and some are missing; sequencing was by immunoSEQ multiplex PCR. Of under 200,000 clones in the sample, approximately 94% were seen once. Germline CDR1 is SGHVS and CDR2 is FQNEAQ. V was clipped by 1 base and J by 8 bases; unmatched bases: 3. The CDR3 loop spans 13 amino acids. This entry belongs to a study of control samples from healthy donors and cancer patients. The material sequenced was blood. The chain has TRBV7-8 and TRBJ1-1, with 8 nucleotides matching TRBD1. This clonotype was obtained from a woman in her thirties or forties in good health. CDR3 residues: CASSLDRQGEAFF. CDR3 in DNA: TGTGCCAGCAGCTTAGATCGACAGGGGGAAGCTTTCTTT.